These T cell receptor beta chains were read from a single sample in a study of shared clonotypes between healthy human individuals. The assay was immunoSEQ multiplex PCR, and TCRdb's table has in-frame clones only and misses some. The sample holds nearly 2 million clones, about 95% seen once. The sequenced sample consisted of naive CD8+ T cells sorted from blood. The receptors derive from a man between 18 and 29 years old in good health. The CDR3 runs from the conserved cysteine through the conserved F or W. A D gene is named only where the DNA matches it firmly. Clone size is given for some rows only: seen once, a few or many times, or a class if the clone is expanded.

V gene: TRBV9
clone size: -
J gene: TRBJ2-4
D gene: -
CDR3 protein: CASSSGESHQYF
CDR3 DNA: TGTGCCAGCAGCTCAGGGGAGTCCCACCAGTACTTC

V gene: TRBV19
clone size: -
J gene: TRBJ2-7
D gene: TRBD2
CDR3 protein: CASSPLLAGETYEQYF
CDR3 DNA: TGTGCCAGTAGTCCACTTCTAGCGGGGGAAACTTACGAGCAGTACTTC

V gene: TRBV29-1
clone size: -
J gene: TRBJ2-3
D gene: TRBD2
CDR3 protein: CSVDGLAGTDTQYF
CDR3 DNA: TGCAGCGTTGATGGTCTAGCGGGAACAGATACGCAGTATTTT

V gene: TRBV9
clone size: -
J gene: TRBJ2-1
D gene: TRBD2
CDR3 protein: CASSVRGLADYNEQFF
CDR3 DNA: TGTGCCAGCAGCGTACGTGGACTAGCGGACTACAATGAGCAGTTCTTC

V gene: TRBV27
clone size: -
J gene: TRBJ1-2
D gene: -
CDR3 protein: CASSLVRADIYGYTF
CDR3 DNA: TGTGCCAGCAGTTTAGTCCGGGCGGATATCTATGGCTACACCTTC

V gene: TRBV27
clone size: -
J gene: TRBJ2-2
D gene: TRBD2
CDR3 protein: CASSSPGTSENTGELFF
CDR3 DNA: TGTGCCAGCAGCAGCCCCGGGACTAGCGAGAACACCGGGGAGCTGTTTTTT

V gene: TRBV4-1
clone size: -
J gene: TRBJ2-1
D gene: TRBD2
CDR3 protein: CASSQGGLAGGRAYNEQFF
CDR3 DNA: TGCGCCAGCAGCCAAGGAGGACTAGCGGGGGGGCGGGCCTACAATGAGCAGTTCTTC

V gene: TRBV29-1
clone size: -
J gene: TRBJ2-3
D gene: TRBD2
CDR3 protein: CSVEGVIGLAGTLADTQYF
CDR3 DNA: TGCAGCGTTGAAGGAGTCATCGGGCTAGCGGGGACGCTAGCCGATACGCAGTATTTT

V gene: TRBV7-2
clone size: -
J gene: TRBJ2-7
D gene: -
CDR3 protein: CASSILGSSYEQYF
CDR3 DNA: TGTGCCAGCAGTATCCTCGGCAGCTCCTACGAGCAGTACTTC

V gene: TRBV4-1
clone size: -
J gene: TRBJ2-1
D gene: -
CDR3 protein: CASSLRESGNEQFF
CDR3 DNA: TGCGCCAGCAGCCTGCGAGAAAGCGGCAATGAGCAGTTCTTC

V gene: TRBV4-1
clone size: -
J gene: TRBJ1-1
D gene: -
CDR3 protein: CASSLIGGTEAFF
CDR3 DNA: TGCGCCAGCAGCTTAATAGGGGGCACTGAAGCTTTCTTT

V gene: TRBV19
clone size: few
J gene: TRBJ1-2
D gene: -
CDR3 protein: CASSIPGYGYTF
CDR3 DNA: TGTGCCAGTAGTATACCTGGCTATGGCTACACCTTC

V gene: TRBV13
clone size: once
J gene: TRBJ1-6
D gene: -
CDR3 protein: CASSLKSVAGWTSPLHF
CDR3 DNA: TGTGCCAGCAGCTTAAAGTCTGTGGCAGGGTGGACTTCACCCCTCCACTTT

V gene: TRBV7-9
clone size: -
J gene: TRBJ2-7
D gene: -
CDR3 protein: CASSERTVSYEQYF
CDR3 DNA: TGTGCCAGCAGCGAGAGGACGGTCTCCTACGAGCAGTACTTC

V gene: TRBV10-1
clone size: -
J gene: TRBJ1-1
D gene: -
CDR3 protein: CASSRDINTEAFF
CDR3 DNA: TGCGCCAGCAGTCGGGACATCAACACTGAAGCTTTCTTT

V gene: TRBV29-1
clone size: once
J gene: TRBJ2-3
D gene: -
CDR3 protein: CSADLGLEQDTQYF
CDR3 DNA: TGCAGCGCCGACCTCGGTCTAGAACAAGATACGCAGTATTTT

V gene: TRBV5-6
clone size: -
J gene: TRBJ1-1
D gene: -
CDR3 protein: CASSLGGWNSEAFF
CDR3 DNA: TGTGCCAGCAGCTTGGGGGGGTGGAACAGCGAAGCTTTCTTT

V gene: TRBV27
clone size: -
J gene: TRBJ1-5
D gene: -
CDR3 protein: CASTPGGTNQPQHF
CDR3 DNA: TGTGCCAGCACCCCGGGGGGGACGAATCAGCCCCAGCATTTT

V gene: TRBV7-9
clone size: -
J gene: TRBJ2-3
D gene: TRBD1
CDR3 protein: CASSLGQGWRDTQYF
CDR3 DNA: TGTGCCAGCAGCCTTGGACAGGGGTGGAGAGATACGCAGTATTTT

V gene: TRBV10-3
clone size: -
J gene: TRBJ2-3
D gene: TRBD2
CDR3 protein: CAISESTGTSGVTDTQYF
CDR3 DNA: TGTGCCATCAGTGAGTCGACCGGGACTAGCGGAGTCACAGATACGCAGTATTTT

V gene: TRBV11-3
clone size: once
J gene: TRBJ2-2
D gene: -
CDR3 protein: CASSLDLGRESDTGELFF
CDR3 DNA: TGTGCCAGCAGCTTAGATCTCGGCAGGGAGTCGGACACCGGGGAGCTGTTTTTT

V gene: TRBV7-9
clone size: -
J gene: TRBJ2-7
D gene: -
CDR3 protein: CASSLPDSYEQYF
CDR3 DNA: TGTGCCAGCAGCTTACCAGACTCCTACGAGCAGTACTTC

V gene: TRBV12-5
clone size: -
J gene: TRBJ2-1
D gene: -
CDR3 protein: CASGFSGNEQFF
CDR3 DNA: TGTGCTAGTGGTTTCTCGGGCAATGAGCAGTTCTTC

V gene: TRBV11-2
clone size: -
J gene: TRBJ2-1
D gene: TRBD1
CDR3 protein: CASSLDPPWTGANEQFF
CDR3 DNA: TGTGCCAGCAGCTTAGATCCGCCTTGGACAGGGGCAAATGAGCAGTTCTTC

V gene: TRBV5-1
clone size: -
J gene: TRBJ2-3
D gene: -
CDR3 protein: CASSPLPGTDTQYF
CDR3 DNA: TGCGCCAGCAGCCCCCTTCCTGGCACAGATACGCAGTATTTT

V gene: TRBV4-3
clone size: once
J gene: TRBJ2-1
D gene: TRBD2
CDR3 protein: CASSQEGLAGSYNEQFF
CDR3 DNA: TGCGCCAGCAGCCAAGAGGGTCTAGCGGGATCCTACAATGAGCAGTTCTTC

V gene: TRBV6-5
clone size: -
J gene: TRBJ1-2
D gene: -
CDR3 protein: CASSYGQGNYGYTF
CDR3 DNA: TGTGCCAGCAGTTACGGTCAGGGGAACTATGGCTACACCTTC

V gene: TRBV5-3
clone size: -
J gene: TRBJ2-7
D gene: TRBD1
CDR3 protein: CARSSPHRGPSYEQYF
CDR3 DNA: TGTGCCAGAAGCAGTCCCCACAGGGGTCCCTCCTACGAGCAGTACTTC

V gene: TRBV28
clone size: -
J gene: TRBJ2-2
D gene: -
CDR3 protein: CASSLAVYTGELFF
CDR3 DNA: TGTGCCAGCAGTTTAGCAGTTTACACCGGGGAGCTGTTTTTT

V gene: TRBV5-1
clone size: -
J gene: TRBJ2-5
D gene: -
CDR3 protein: CASSLEGGYLETQYF
CDR3 DNA: TGCGCCAGCAGCTTGGAGGGCGGGTATTTGGAGACCCAGTACTTC

V gene: TRBV21-1
clone size: -
J gene: TRBJ1-2
D gene: -
CDR3 protein: CASSSRPTPGGGYTF
CDR3 DNA: TGTGCCAGCAGCAGCCGGCCCACTCCGGGAGGTGGCTACACCTTC

V gene: TRBV6-5
clone size: -
J gene: TRBJ1-6
D gene: -
CDR3 protein: CASSQGAGPPLHF
CDR3 DNA: TGTGCCAGCAGCCAAGGGGCAGGGCCACCCCTCCACTTT

V gene: TRBV28
clone size: -
J gene: TRBJ1-1
D gene: -
CDR3 protein: CAGGGNTEAFF
CDR3 DNA: TGTGCCGGGGGAGGTAACACTGAAGCTTTCTTT

V gene: TRBV6-1
clone size: -
J gene: TRBJ1-2
D gene: -
CDR3 protein: CASSGLGHLYGYTF
CDR3 DNA: TGTGCCAGCAGCGGGCTGGGACATCTCTATGGCTACACCTTC

V gene: TRBV7-9
clone size: -
J gene: TRBJ2-7
D gene: TRBD1
CDR3 protein: CATEDREPYEQYF
CDR3 DNA: TGTGCCACGGAAGACAGGGAGCCCTACGAGCAGTACTTC

V gene: TRBV7-9
clone size: once
J gene: TRBJ1-6
D gene: -
CDR3 protein: CASSHSGVGDSPLHF
CDR3 DNA: TGTGCCAGCAGCCATTCAGGGGTCGGGGATTCACCCCTCCACTTT

V gene: TRBV13
clone size: -
J gene: TRBJ2-1
D gene: TRBD2
CDR3 protein: CASSLWAGGPHEQFF
CDR3 DNA: TGTGCCAGCAGCTTATGGGCGGGAGGGCCCCATGAGCAGTTCTTC

V gene: TRBV29-1
clone size: once
J gene: TRBJ2-1
D gene: TRBD2
CDR3 protein: CSVEGVAGASSYNEQFF
CDR3 DNA: TGCAGCGTTGAAGGAGTAGCGGGGGCCAGCTCCTACAATGAGCAGTTCTTC

V gene: TRBV10-1
clone size: -
J gene: TRBJ2-7
D gene: -
CDR3 protein: CASSPKDSYEQYF
CDR3 DNA: TGCGCCAGCAGCCCGAAGGACTCCTACGAGCAGTACTTC

V gene: TRBV7-2
clone size: -
J gene: TRBJ2-4
D gene: -
CDR3 protein: CAPLAQVTKNIQYF
CDR3 DNA: TGTGCTCCTCTGGCACAGGTTACCAAAAACATTCAGTACTTC

V gene: TRBV6-5
clone size: -
J gene: TRBJ1-1
D gene: -
CDR3 protein: CASSPGTGTEAFF
CDR3 DNA: TGTGCCAGCAGTCCCGGGACTGGGACTGAAGCTTTCTTT

V gene: TRBV6-4
clone size: -
J gene: TRBJ1-5
D gene: -
CDR3 protein: CASSESGNSNQPQHF
CDR3 DNA: TGTGCCAGCAGTGAGTCAGGGAATAGCAATCAGCCCCAGCATTTT

V gene: TRBV27
clone size: -
J gene: TRBJ2-1
D gene: -
CDR3 protein: CASSLSDSSYNEQFF
CDR3 DNA: TGTGCCAGCAGTTTGTCTGACAGCTCCTACAATGAGCAGTTCTTC

V gene: TRBV11-2
clone size: -
J gene: TRBJ1-4
D gene: TRBD1
CDR3 protein: CASSWGRGPKVQFF
CDR3 DNA: TGTGCCAGCAGCTGGGGCAGGGGGCCTAAAGTTCAGTTTTTT

V gene: TRBV6-5
clone size: -
J gene: TRBJ2-7
D gene: -
CDR3 protein: CASSYSYRLGEQYF
CDR3 DNA: TGTGCCAGCAGTTATTCCTACAGGTTGGGCGAGCAGTACTTC

V gene: TRBV6-6
clone size: -
J gene: TRBJ2-3
D gene: -
CDR3 protein: CASSSHRVADTQYF
CDR3 DNA: TGTGCCAGCAGCTCCCACAGGGTCGCAGATACGCAGTATTTT

V gene: TRBV5-4
clone size: once
J gene: TRBJ2-5
D gene: -
CDR3 protein: CASSPTGTPQETQYF
CDR3 DNA: TGTGCCAGCAGCCCCACCGGGACACCTCAAGAGACCCAGTACTTC

V gene: TRBV5-4
clone size: -
J gene: TRBJ1-1
D gene: -
CDR3 protein: CASSTITETEAFF
CDR3 DNA: TGTGCCAGCAGCACCATAACAGAGACTGAAGCTTTCTTT